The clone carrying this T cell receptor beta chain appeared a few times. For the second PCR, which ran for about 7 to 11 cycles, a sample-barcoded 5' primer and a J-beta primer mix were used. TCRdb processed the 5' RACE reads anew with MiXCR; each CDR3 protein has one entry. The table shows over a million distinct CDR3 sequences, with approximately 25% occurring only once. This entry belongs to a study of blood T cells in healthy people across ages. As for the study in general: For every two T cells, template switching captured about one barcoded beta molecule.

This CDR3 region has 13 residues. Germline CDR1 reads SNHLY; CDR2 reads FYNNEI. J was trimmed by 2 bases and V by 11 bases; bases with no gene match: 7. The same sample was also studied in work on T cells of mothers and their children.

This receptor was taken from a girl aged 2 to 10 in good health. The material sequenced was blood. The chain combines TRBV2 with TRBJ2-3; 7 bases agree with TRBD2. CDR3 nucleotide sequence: TGTGCCCTGAAGAGGGACTACACAGATACGCAGTATTTT. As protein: CALKRDYTDTQYF.